Each of the 24 T cell receptor beta chains below was sequenced from the same sample in a study of breast tumors, draining lymph nodes, adjacent tissues. TCRdb called the multiplex PCR reads again in MiXCR, with one record for every CDR3 protein. This repertoire shows 50,000 to 85,000 distinct CDR3 sequences, roughly 44% found once; its top ten account for roughly 8.1%. The sequenced sample consisted of breast tumor tissue. The source is a female donor with breast cancer. Some clones in this sample may be carry-over from other donors' samples.

As to this clonotype: This CDR3 fails to terminate in the conserved phenylalanine or tryptophan, so it likely reflects a read error. The rearrangement joins TRBV7-2 to TRBJ2-7, with D perhaps matching TRBD1 (5 bases). This CDR3 has 13 amino acids. V lost 5 bases to trimming and J lost 9 bases, with 17 bases between them. CDR1 is SGHTA, CDR2 FQGNSA, per germline. The CDR3 sequence is CASSAATDRRQYL. The CDR3 DNA sequence: TGTGCCAGCAGCGCCGCGACAGACCGAAGGCAGTACCTC.

The sample holds a few counts of this clonotype. A junction boundary mismatches the germline segment, possibly from a read error. V gene TRBV20-1 combines with J gene TRBJ2-5; 8 bases are a match to TRBD2. This CDR3 region has 17 residues. CDR1 is DFQATT, CDR2 SNEGSKA, per germline (reference sequence). CDR3 coding DNA: TGCAGTGCTGGAGAACCCCTTAGCGGGGCGACCCAAGAGACCCAGTACTTC. Translating it yields CSAGEPLSGATQETQYF.

This sequence joins TRBV20-1 and TRBJ2-6, with D perhaps matching TRBD1 (6 bases). This CDR3 has 15 amino acids. In germline, CDR1 is DFQATT, CDR2 SNEGSKA (reference sequence). V was cut by 1 base and J by 2 bases, with 9 bases left in between. The CDR3 loop is CSARGRGTGANVLTF. The CDR3 DNA follows: TGCAGTGCTAGAGGCAGGGGAACTGGGGCCAACGTCCTGACTTTC.

This clonotype was seen many times. The junction does not match germline at one end; this may be a read error. The chain employs TRBV20-1 and TRBJ2-1; 10 nucleotides line up with TRBD2. There are 17 residues in the CDR3. CDR1 DFQATT and CDR2 SNEGSKA come from the germline V gene (reference sequence). The CDR3 protein is CSVRDYWQRGGHNEQFF. Written as DNA, the CDR3 is TGCAGTGTTAGAGATTACTGGCAGCGGGGGGGCCACAATGAGCAGTTCTTC.

The V call is TRBV20-1, the J call TRBJ2-5, with 10 bases fitting TRBD2. This CDR3 spans 13 amino acids. Trimming took 0 bases from V and 5 from J; bases not matched to a gene: 0. Germline V gene sequence: CDR1 DFQATT, CDR2 SNEGSKA (reference sequence). CDR3 loop: CSAREAGGETQYF. Written as DNA, the CDR3 is TGCAGTGCTAGAGAAGCGGGAGGGGAGACCCAGTACTTC.

This clonotype appeared a few times. For the CDR3, the DNA is TGTGCCTGGACCCCTTTTTGGGCGGGAGAAACAAATGAGCAGTTCTTC. Translation: CAWTPFWAGETNEQFF. The chain employs TRBV30 and TRBJ2-1, with 7 bases identical to TRBD2. Germline V gene lookup returns CDR1 GTSNPN and CDR2 SVGIG (reference sequence). This CDR3 comprises 16 residues. V was clipped by 4 bases and J by 7 bases; unmatched bases: 16.

J is TRBJ2-1 and V is TRBV7-3; 9 bases match TRBD2. V dropped 5 bases and J dropped 4; count of bases not matched to a gene: 3. The CDR3 covers 14 residues. Germline values: CDR1 SGHTA, CDR2 FQGTGA. The CDR3 DNA is TGTGCCAGCAGCCTAGCGGGGACTTACAATGAGCAGTTCTTC. As protein: CASSLAGTYNEQFF. The variable domain in full, with the rest retrieved from reference TRBV7-3 and TRBJ2-1, is GAGVSQTPSNKVTEKGKYVELRCDPISGHTALYWYRQSLGQGPEFLIYFQGTGAADDSGLPNDRFFAVRPEGSVSTLKIQRTERGDSAVYLCASSLAGTYNEQFFGPGTRLTVL.

This clonotype was observed a handful of times. The CDR3 nucleotides read TGTGCCAGCAGCTCCCTGGACGGGACAAACTACGAGCAGTACTTC. It codes for CASSSLDGTNYEQYF. The chain is built from TRBV7-9 and TRBJ2-7, with a weak D call TRBD1 (6 bases). The CDR3 is 15 amino acids. From germline, CDR1 is SEHNR and CDR2 FQNEAQ (reference sequence). Between the trimmed V and J ends, which lost 4 bases and 3 bases, there was a span of 16 bases.

J is TRBJ1-4 and V is TRBV20-1; D is uncertain. V was pared by 8 bases and J by 8 bases, with 21 bases between. The germline V gene encodes CDR1 DFQATT and CDR2 SNEGSKA (reference sequence). The CDR3 runs 14 residues. CDR3: CSTVAATETEKLFF. The CDR3 DNA is TGCAGTACTGTAGCGGCGACGGAAACCGAAAAACTGTTTTTT.

Here the CDR3 reads CASSIGDTSTDTQYF. The CDR3 DNA reads TGTGCCAGTAGTATAGGGGATACGAGCACAGATACGCAGTATTTT. The chain is built from TRBV19 and TRBJ2-3; D remains unclear. Trimming left V 1 base short and J 0 bases short, with 8 bases between. The germline V gene has CDR1 LNHDA and CDR2 SQIVND (reference sequence). This CDR3 is 15 amino acids long.

This clonotype occurred many times. V and J are TRBV11-1 and TRBJ2-7; possible D gene TRBD2, 5 bases. Germline V CDR1 and CDR2: SGHAT, FQDESV (reference sequence). The CDR3 consists of 14 residues. V lost 1 base, J lost 2 bases, and 9 bases lay in between. Written as DNA, the CDR3 is TGTGCCAGCAGCTTAGACATGAGGGCCTACGAGCAGTACTTC. Amino acids: CASSLDMRAYEQYF. Supplemented by reference TRBV11-1 and TRBJ2-7, the full variable domain reads EAEVAQSPRYKITEKSQAVAFWCDPISGHATLYWYRQILGQGPELLVQFQDESVVDDSQLPKDRFSAERLKGVDSTLKIQPAELGDSAMYLCASSLDMRAYEQYFGPGTRLTVT.

At least ten counts were recorded for this clonotype. V gene TRBV10-3 combines with J gene TRBJ2-7; D is unclear. The V gene lost 0 bases and the J gene lost 2 bases, with 20 bases spanning the gap. CDR1 is ENHRY, CDR2 SYGVKD, per germline. The CDR3 covers 18 residues. The CDR3 reads CAISESTLPRNLPYEQYF. DNA for the CDR3: TGTGCCATCAGTGAGTCGACCCTACCGAGAAACCTTCCCTACGAGCAGTACTTC.

The chain combines TRBV19 with TRBJ1-5, with D perhaps TRBD1 (5 bases). Germline loops: CDR1 LNHDA, CDR2 SQIVND (reference sequence). V gave up 3 bases and J gave up 14 bases, with 20 bases separating them. The CDR3 spans 14 residues. The CDR3 region has the DNA TGTGCCAGTAGTATTTTTCGGGGCAGGGTGAGCGAGCATTTT. Its protein is CASSIFRGRVSEHF.

This clonotype was observed a single time. The chain is built from TRBV19 and TRBJ2-1; possibly TRBD2 for D (5 bases). This CDR3 contains 12 residues. Germline values: CDR1 LNHDA, CDR2 SQIVND (reference sequence). V shed 6 bases and J shed 7 bases, with 10 bases lying between them. The CDR3 loop is CASRGRGNEQFF. The CDR3, as DNA: TGTGCCAGTAGAGGCCGCGGGAATGAGCAGTTCTTC. Combining the CDR3 with reference TRBV19 and TRBJ2-1 gives the whole variable domain DGGITQSPKYLFRKEGQNVTLSCEQNLNHDAMYWYRQDPGQGLRLIYYSQIVNDFQKGDIAEGYSVSREKKESFPLTVTSAQKNPTAFYLCASRGRGNEQFFGPGTRLTVL.

Worth noting for this clonotype: One junction end disagrees with the germline gene, perhaps due to a read error. The chain links TRBV6-4 to TRBJ2-1, with 8 nucleotides matching TRBD2. Germline V gene sequence: CDR1 MRHNA, CDR2 SNTAGT. The CDR3 has 16 amino acids. The CDR3 nucleotides are TGTGCCAGCAGTCACTCCGGCGGGGGGCTGTCCAATGAGCAGTTCTTC. Translating it yields CASSHSGGGLSNEQFF.

V and J are TRBV7-2 and TRBJ2-7; D not resolved. This CDR3 has 13 residues. Between the trimmed V and J ends, which lost 1 base and 2 bases, there was a span of 6 bases. Germline V gene data show CDR1 as SGHTA and CDR2 as FQGNSA. For the CDR3, the DNA is TGTGCCAGCAGCTTAGGGGCTACCTACGAGCAGTACTTC. Protein sequence: CASSLGATYEQYF.

This clonotype is categorized as medium-sized. The rearrangement uses TRBV5-1 and TRBJ1-4; D call uncertain. CDR3 size: 14 residues. Germline CDR1 SGHRS, CDR2 YFSETQ. Trimming took off 0 bases at V and 7 bases at J, with 10 bases between the two ends. CDR3 coding DNA: TGCGCCAGCAGCTTGGGGACGGGAGGTGAAAAACTGTTTTTT. Translated: CASSLGTGGEKLFF.

A word on this clonotype: Germline is not matched at one junction end, which may reflect a read error. The chain carries TRBV12-3 or TRBV12-4 and TRBJ1-5; no firm D call. This CDR3 spans 13 amino acids. CDR3 region: CASSLSGKRPQQF. The CDR3 bases are TGTGCCAGCAGTTTAAGCGGGAAACGGCCCCAGCAATTT.

This clonotype appeared many times. The chain has TRBV12-3 or TRBV12-4 and TRBJ1-1; the D gene is possibly TRBD1 (6 bases). Trimming removed 4 bases at V and 4 bases at J, with 13 bases between. The CDR3 has 14 residues. This CDR3 is CASSYQGYGTEAFF. In DNA, the CDR3 is TGTGCCAGCAGTTACCAGGGGTATGGCACTGAAGCTTTCTTT.

This clonotype turned up a few times. The chain has TRBV19 and TRBJ1-1; 8 nucleotides line up with TRBD1. CDR1 and CDR2 from the germline V gene are LNHDA and SQIVND (reference sequence). J was trimmed by 3 bases and V by 6 bases; bases with no gene match: 9. This CDR3 comprises 15 residues. The CDR3 loop is CASRRVGQGYTEAFF. In nucleotides, the CDR3 is TGTGCCAGTAGGCGCGTAGGACAGGGTTACACTGAAGCTTTCTTT.

The sample holds many counts of this clonotype. The chain is built from TRBV2 and TRBJ1-6, with D perhaps TRBD1 (6 bases). The V end was cut by 8 bases, the J end by 7 bases, with 15 bases between. The CDR3 runs 14 residues. Germline CDR1 and CDR2: SNHLY and FYNNEI. The CDR3 region has the DNA TGTGCCAGCTCTTCCGGGACACCGAATTCACCCCTCCACTTT. It codes for CASSSGTPNSPLHF. The variable domain in full, with the rest retrieved from reference TRBV2 and TRBJ1-6, is EPEVTQTPSHQVTQMGQEVILRCVPISNHLYFYWYRQILGQKVEFLVSFYNNEISEKSEIFDDQFSVERPDGSNFTLKIRSTKLEDSAMYFCASSSGTPNSPLHFGNGTRLTVT.

On this clonotype itself: One end of the junction does not line up with germline, which may come from a read error. The chain employs TRBV7-9 and TRBJ2-3, with 12 bases identical to TRBD2. There are 19 residues in the CDR3. CDR1 SEHNR and CDR2 FQNEAQ come from the germline V gene (reference sequence). In nucleotides, the CDR3 is TGTGCCAGCAGCTTAAACAGCGACGGGACTAGCGGGTTCACAGATACGCAGAATTTT. This codes for CASSLNSDGTSGFTDTQNF. Full variable domain (outside the CDR3, taken from reference TRBV7-9 and TRBJ2-3): DTGVSQNPRHKITKRGQNVTFRCDPISEHNRLYWYRQTLGQGPEFLTYFQNEAQLEKSRLLSDRFSAERPKGSFSTLEIQRTEQGDSAMYLCASSLNSDGTSGFTDTQNFGPGTRLTVL.

The gene calls are TRBV20-1 and TRBJ2-5; 7 bases are shared with TRBD2. The CDR3 is 17 amino acids. The germline CDR1 and CDR2 sequences are DFQATT and SNEGSKA (reference sequence). The trim removed 6 bases at V and 1 base at J, leaving 17 bases unmatched. As DNA, the CDR3 is TGCAGTGCGCTCAAGCGGGACGCCGGCTCTTCCCAAGAGACCCAGTACTTC. It specifies CSALKRDAGSSQETQYF.

V gene TRBV6-1 combines with J gene TRBJ1-1, with 8 bases fitting TRBD1. Germline-derived CDR1 and CDR2 are MNHNS and SASEGT. J gave up 4 bases and V 10 bases, and 8 bases lay outside the gene matches. The CDR3 is 13 residues long. The CDR3 region has the DNA TGTGCCACGCAAATACAGGGGGGCACTGAAGCTTTCTTT. Its protein product is CATQIQGGTEAFF.